This TCR beta chain was captured by sequencing in a study of blood T cell repertoires in COVID-19. Overall study: Acute and convalescent COVID-19 specimens originated in the United States, Italy and Spain. PBMCs, B-cell-depleted T cells, or T cells provided the cDNA or gDNA that made up the material.

Details on this clone: At one end, the junction sequence differs from germline, possibly due to a read error.

The germline V gene encodes CDR1 MNHNS and CDR2 SASEGT. This CDR3 spans 14 amino acids. Source study methods: Estimation of nucleated cell counts was performed using reference gene primer amplification. Profiled with immunoSEQ multiplex PCR; TCRdb holds only in-frame clones, not every one. The DNA gave D and trimming, while V, J and clone size come from that table. Of over 100,000 clones in the sample, roughly 83% were seen once. This receptor was taken from an elderly woman with acute or convalescent COVID-19. The chain joins TRBV6-1 to TRBJ1-2; 7 positions agree with TRBD1. The sample taken for sequencing was peripheral blood. The CDR3 loop is CASNENRGYYGYTF. The CDR3 DNA reads TGTGCCAGCAATGAAAACAGGGGCTACTATGGCTACACCTTC.